This T cell receptor beta chain was found in a study of spatial heterogeneity in lung cancer. The study, taken as a whole, reports: The number of expanded tumor alpha and beta chains correlated with mutation number.

This clonotype has a handful of counts. Its antigen is as yet unknown. The library protocol tagged each TCR cDNA with a unique molecular identifier. MiXCR, applied by TCRdb to the 5' RACE reads, yields one record per CDR3 protein. The table records about 23,000 distinct CDR3 sequences, 5% to 7% of them present only once. The V end lost 0 bases, the J end lost 3 bases, and 7 bases lay between the germline ends. This CDR3 has 14 amino acids. Germline CDR1 is MNHEY and CDR2 is SVGEGT. Time point noted: sample taken at primary tumor resection. The clonotype comes from a male donor with early-stage non-small cell lung cancer. The rearrangement joins TRBV6-2 or TRBV6-3 to TRBJ2-3; D gene unclear. Specimen: lung tumor tissue, collected at surgery. The CDR3 DNA is TGTGCCAGCAGTTACTCCGACTGGACAGATACGCAGTATTTT. Protein product: CASSYSDWTDTQYF.